These 25 T cell receptor beta chains came from one sample sequenced in a study of control samples from healthy donors and cancer patients. Clones were read by immunoSEQ multiplex PCR, and TCRdb kept only the in-frame ones, dropping some. The sample contains roughly 120,000 clones, approximately 90% of which appear only once. The specimen sequenced was blood. Source of these receptors: a woman aged 70-85 years in good health.

This clone is a singleton in its sample. The V and J genes are TRBV19 and TRBJ1-2; TRBD1 matches at 8 bases. V lost 7 bases to trimming and J lost 3 bases; unmatched junction nucleotides: 7. This CDR3 region has 14 residues. Germline V gene lookup returns CDR1 LNHDA and CDR2 SQIVND (reference sequence). The CDR3 sequence: CASTTEQGDYGYTF. The CDR3 nucleotides are TGTGCCAGTACTACCGAACAGGGGGACTATGGCTACACCTTC.

The rearrangement uses TRBV5-1 and TRBJ1-1; D is possibly TRBD1 (6 bases). The CDR3 runs 15 residues. Trimming shortened V by 5 bases and J by 4 bases, and 18 bases separated the two germline ends. The germline CDR1 and CDR2 sequences are SGHRS and YFSETQ. CDR3 residues: CASSAGDGIGTEAFF. The CDR3 region has the DNA TGCGCCAGCAGTGCAGGGGACGGCATAGGCACTGAAGCTTTCTTT.

The genes are TRBV7-3 and TRBJ1-1; perhaps TRBD1 as D (6 bases). The CDR3 spans 13 residues. The V end was cut by 1 base, the J end by 5 bases, with 8 bases between. Germline CDR1 SGHTA, CDR2 FQGTGA. CDR3 sequence (DNA): TGTGCCAGCAGCTTAAGGGGGCAAACTGAAGCTTTCTTT. It yields the protein CASSLRGQTEAFF.

V and J are TRBV5-1 and TRBJ1-5; possibly TRBD1 for D (6 bases). Deletions cut 3 bases from V and 7 bases from J, with 14 bases between. The CDR3 is 14 amino acids. The germline CDR1 and CDR2 sequences are SGHRS and YFSETQ. The CDR3 is CASSSLGGGQPQHF. For the CDR3, the DNA is TGCGCCAGCAGCTCTTTGGGGGGCGGCCAGCCCCAGCATTTT.

The rearrangement joins TRBV27 to TRBJ1-4, with D perhaps matching TRBD1 (6 bases). Deletions cut 6 bases from V and 8 bases from J, with 19 bases between. The length of the CDR3 is 15 residues. CDR1 is MNHEY and CDR2 is SMNVEV in the germline V gene (reference sequence). CDR3 in amino acids: CASSPKGGFGEKLFF. As DNA, the CDR3 is TGTGCCAGCAGCCCCAAGGGGGGTTTCGGCGAAAAACTGTTTTTT.

This chain connects TRBV15 to TRBJ1-5; D uncertain. Germline values: CDR1 LNHNV, CDR2 YYDKDF (reference sequence). The CDR3 is made up of 14 amino acids. V lost 3 bases, J lost 2 bases, and 8 bases lay in between. CDR3 sequence (DNA): TGTGCCACCAGCAGGGCTCATGGCAATCAGCCCCAGCATTTT. Translation gives CATSRAHGNQPQHF.

The chain links TRBV4-1 to TRBJ1-4; D is uncertain. V lost 0 bases and J 5 bases, leaving 10 bases between the germline ends. The CDR3 spans 15 residues. Germline V CDR1 and CDR2: MGHRA, YSYEKL. The CDR3 sequence is CASSQERAANEKLFF. In DNA, the CDR3 is TGCGCCAGCAGCCAAGAAAGGGCCGCAAATGAAAAACTGTTTTTT.

The rearrangement links TRBV10-1 to TRBJ2-1; D remains unclear. V was shortened by 6 bases and J by 3 bases, with 6 bases between the two germline ends. The CDR3 sequence is 12 residues long. Per germline, CDR1 WNHNN and CDR2 SYGVQD (reference sequence). The CDR3 DNA reads as TGCGCCAGCAGCGAGGACTACAATGAGCAGTTCTTC. As protein: CASSEDYNEQFF.

This chain uses TRBV3-1 (or the pseudogene TRBV3-2) with TRBJ1-1; tentatively, D is TRBD1 (6 bases). Trimming pared 5 bases from V and 6 bases from J, leaving 19 bases between. Germline V gene data show CDR1 as LGHDT and CDR2 as YNNKEL (reference sequence). The CDR3 contains 15 residues. This CDR3 reads CASSSRGGLRAEAFF. The DNA for the CDR3 is TGTGCCAGCAGCTCTCGGGGGGGGCTCAGGGCTGAAGCTTTCTTT.

V is TRBV6-5 and J is TRBJ2-2; D remains ambiguous. This CDR3 is 14 amino acids long. Germline CDR1 is MNHEY and CDR2 is SVGAGI. V lost 9 bases and J lost 0, with 11 bases in between. CDR3 amino acids: CASWVPANTGELFF. In nucleotides, the CDR3 is TGTGCCAGTTGGGTCCCCGCGAACACCGGGGAGCTGTTTTTT.

The chain has TRBV11-3 and TRBJ1-5; tentatively, D is TRBD1 (5 bases). This CDR3 region has 20 residues. Trimming took off 1 base at V and 3 bases at J, with 25 bases between the two ends. Germline V gene sequence: CDR1 SGHNT, CDR2 YENEEA. The DNA of the CDR3 is TGTGCCAGCAGCTTAGTGCTGAGTCTCCTCTCGACAGAACACAATCAGCCCCAGCATTTT. Translation: CASSLVLSLLSTEHNQPQHF.

This clone appeared a single time. The chain links TRBV5-6 to TRBJ1-2; D unclear. There are 13 residues in the CDR3. V lost 3 bases and J lost 4, with 10 bases in between. Germline V gene lookup returns CDR1 SGHDT and CDR2 YYEEEE. CDR3 nucleotide sequence: TGTGCCAGCAGCTGGGAGGGAGCCTATGGCTACACCTTC. It is translated as CASSWEGAYGYTF.

V and J are TRBV7-2 and TRBJ2-7, with D unclear. From germline, CDR1 is SGHTA and CDR2 FQGNSA. The CDR3 is made up of 13 amino acids. Trimming pared 5 bases from V and 4 bases from J, leaving 12 bases between. The CDR3 reads CASSTRHTYEQYF. The CDR3 DNA reads TGTGCCAGCAGCACCCGACATACTTACGAGCAGTACTTC. Using reference TRBV7-2 and TRBJ2-7 for the parts outside the CDR3, the full variable domain is GAGVSQSPSNKVTEKGKDVELRCDPISGHTALYWYRQSLGQGLEFLIYFQGNSAPDKSGLPSDRFSAERTGGSVSTLTIQRTQQEDSAVYLCASSTRHTYEQYFGPGTRLTVT.

This clone was recorded a few times. The gene calls are TRBV7-9 and TRBJ1-1; D perhaps matches TRBD1 (5 bases). V was cut by 1 base and J by 11 bases, with 11 bases left in between. CDR3 length equals 12 residues. CDR1 is SEHNR, CDR2 FQNEAQ, per germline (reference sequence). The CDR3 DNA is TGTGCCAGCAGCTTAGTGCAGGGATCGGCTTTCTTT. Amino acid sequence: CASSLVQGSAFF.

V is TRBV6-1 and J is TRBJ2-1; TRBD2 matches 15 bases. Germline CDR1 and CDR2: MNHNS and SASEGT. There are 18 residues in the CDR3. After removal of 4 bases from V and 0 bases from J, the junction contained 4 bases not matched to a gene. In DNA, the CDR3 is TGTGCCAGCAGTGGGACTAGCGGGGGGGCGTTCTCCTACAATGAGCAGTTCTTC. Translation gives CASSGTSGGAFSYNEQFF.

The chain has TRBV3-1 (or the pseudogene TRBV3-2) and TRBJ1-1; D not resolved. Germline CDR1 LGHDT, CDR2 YNNKEL (reference sequence). Trimming took off 4 bases at V and 11 bases at J, with 14 bases between the two ends. CDR3 length: 12 residues. This CDR3 reads CASSLLRGKAFF. DNA of the CDR3: TGTGCCAGCAGCCTCCTCCGAGGGAAGGCTTTCTTT.

This chain uses TRBV27 with TRBJ1-1; the D gene is possibly TRBD1 (6 bases). Germline CDR1 and CDR2: MNHEY and SMNVEV (reference sequence). CDR3 size: 14 residues. Trimming took 4 bases from V and 1 from J, leaving 10 bases between them. The CDR3 loop is CASSSYRENTEAFF. DNA of the CDR3: TGTGCCAGCAGTTCGTACAGGGAGAACACTGAAGCTTTCTTT.

This chain connects TRBV3-1 (or the pseudogene TRBV3-2) to TRBJ1-2; D possibly corresponds to TRBD1 (6 bases). The length of the CDR3 is 13 residues. Germline CDR1 and CDR2: LGHDT and YNNKEL (reference sequence). Trimming removed 8 bases at V and 8 bases at J, with 18 bases between. The CDR3 reads CASRKVGGQGYTF. As DNA, the CDR3 is TGTGCCAGCCGTAAGGTGGGGGGGCAGGGCTACACCTTC.

The chain uses TRBV11-1 and TRBJ2-7, with D unclear. Germline V gene sequence: CDR1 SGHAT, CDR2 FQDESV (reference sequence). The V and J ends lost 5 bases and 0 bases respectively, with 2 bases between them. There are 11 residues in the CDR3. The CDR3, as DNA: TGTGCCAGCAGCCACTCCTACGAGCAGTACTTC. Translated, it gives CASSHSYEQYF.

The V call is TRBV7-8, the J call TRBJ2-1; TRBD2 matches 9 bases. From germline, CDR1 is SGHVS and CDR2 FQNEAQ. The CDR3 has 18 residues. The V and J ends lost 1 base and 3 bases, in that order; junction bases with no gene match: 10. The CDR3 DNA is TGTGCCAGCAGCTTAGAGGCTAGCGGGGTTTCAGACTACAATGAGCAGTTCTTC. This codes for CASSLEASGVSDYNEQFF. Complete variable domain (other parts from reference TRBV7-8 and TRBJ2-1): GAGVSQSPRYKVAKRGQDVALRCDPISGHVSLFWYQQALGQGPEFLTYFQNEAQLDKSGLPSDRFFAERPEGSVSTLKIQRTQQEDSAVYLCASSLEASGVSDYNEQFFGPGTRLTVL.

The chain recombines TRBV6-5 with TRBJ2-1, with D unresolved. V lost 7 bases to trimming and J lost 5 bases, with 18 bases between them. The CDR3 length is 15 residues. Germline V CDR1 and CDR2: MNHEY, SVGAGI. This chain's CDR3 is CASTGKGFLDNEQFF. The CDR3 region has the DNA TGTGCCAGCACCGGAAAGGGTTTCTTGGACAATGAGCAGTTCTTC.

Only a few counts were recorded for this clone. The CDR3 bases are TGTGCCAGCATGACCTCTGGGGCCAACGTCCTGACTTTC. It encodes CASMTSGANVLTF. The chain couples TRBV12-3 or TRBV12-4 to TRBJ2-6; D uncertain. This CDR3 region has 13 residues. Trimming stripped 7 bases from V and 0 bases from J, with 4 bases between.

In this sample, this clone turned up a few times. This chain links TRBV10-1 with TRBJ1-5, with D uncertain. Germline V CDR1 and CDR2: WNHNN, SYGVQD (reference sequence). The CDR3 runs 16 residues. The V end lost 1 base, the J end lost 1 base, and 11 bases lay between the germline ends. CDR3 sequence: CASSELADNSNQPQHF. CDR3 nucleotides: TGCGCCAGCAGTGAGTTGGCAGATAACAGCAATCAGCCCCAGCATTTT.

The chain uses TRBV7-6 and TRBJ2-1; 11 bases align to TRBD2. CDR1 is SGHVS, CDR2 FNYEAQ, per germline. Losses at the gene ends were 2 bases for V and 8 bases for J; bases not matched to a gene: 5. The CDR3 contains 15 residues. The CDR3 coding sequence is TGTGCCAGCAGCTTACTAGCGGGGGGCGGGGATGAGCAGTTCTTC. Its translation: CASSLLAGGGDEQFF.

The rearrangement joins TRBV7-6 to TRBJ2-2, with D tentatively TRBD1 (8 bases). The CDR3 has 16 amino acids. Trimming stripped 5 bases from V and 4 bases from J, with 17 bases between. Per the germline V gene, CDR1 is SGHVS and CDR2 is FNYEAQ. DNA of the CDR3: TGTGCCAGCAGCCCGGACAGGGACTACTTCACCGGGGAGCTGTTTTTT. It encodes CASSPDRDYFTGELFF.